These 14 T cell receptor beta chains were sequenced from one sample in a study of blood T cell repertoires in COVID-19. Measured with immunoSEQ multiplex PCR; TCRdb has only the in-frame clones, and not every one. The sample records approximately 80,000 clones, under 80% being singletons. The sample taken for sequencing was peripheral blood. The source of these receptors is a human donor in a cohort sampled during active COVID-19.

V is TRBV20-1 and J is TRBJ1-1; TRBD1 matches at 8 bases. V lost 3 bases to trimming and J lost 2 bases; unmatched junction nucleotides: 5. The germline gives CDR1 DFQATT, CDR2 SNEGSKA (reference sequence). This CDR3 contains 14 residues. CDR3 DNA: TGCAGTGCTAGTCCTACAGGGGGTAACACTGAAGCTTTCTTT. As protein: CSASPTGGNTEAFF.

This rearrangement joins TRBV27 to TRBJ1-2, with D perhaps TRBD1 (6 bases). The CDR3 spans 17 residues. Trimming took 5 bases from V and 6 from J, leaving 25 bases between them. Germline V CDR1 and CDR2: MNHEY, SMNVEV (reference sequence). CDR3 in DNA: TGTGCCAGCAGTCCTTGGACAGCCCCCAGGCTGGGAGATGGCTACACCTTC. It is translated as CASSPWTAPRLGDGYTF.

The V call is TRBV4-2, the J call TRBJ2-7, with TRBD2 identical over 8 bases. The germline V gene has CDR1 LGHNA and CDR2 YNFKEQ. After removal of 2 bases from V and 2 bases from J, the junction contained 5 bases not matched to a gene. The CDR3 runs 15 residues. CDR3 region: CASSQTSGPTYEQYF. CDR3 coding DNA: TGTGCCAGCAGCCAAACTAGCGGTCCAACCTACGAGCAGTACTTC.

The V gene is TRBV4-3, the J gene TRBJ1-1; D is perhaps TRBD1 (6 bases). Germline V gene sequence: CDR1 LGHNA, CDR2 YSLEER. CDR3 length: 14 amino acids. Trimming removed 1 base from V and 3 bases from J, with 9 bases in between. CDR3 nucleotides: TGCGCCAGCAGCCAAGCAGGGGTCTACACTGAAGCTTTCTTT. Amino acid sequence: CASSQAGVYTEAFF.

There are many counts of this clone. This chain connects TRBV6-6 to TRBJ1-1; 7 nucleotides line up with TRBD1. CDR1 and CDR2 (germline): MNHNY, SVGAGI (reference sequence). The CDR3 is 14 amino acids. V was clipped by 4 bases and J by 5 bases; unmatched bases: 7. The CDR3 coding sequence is TGTGCCAGCAGTTTATCCGGGACAGATACTGAAGCTTTCTTT. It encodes CASSLSGTDTEAFF.

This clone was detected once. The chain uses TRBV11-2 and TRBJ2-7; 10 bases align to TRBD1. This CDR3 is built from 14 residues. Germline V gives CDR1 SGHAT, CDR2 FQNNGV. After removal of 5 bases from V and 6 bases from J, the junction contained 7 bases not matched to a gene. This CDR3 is CASSVGQGRSEQYF. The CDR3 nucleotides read TGTGCCAGCAGCGTGGGACAGGGGAGATCCGAGCAGTACTTC.

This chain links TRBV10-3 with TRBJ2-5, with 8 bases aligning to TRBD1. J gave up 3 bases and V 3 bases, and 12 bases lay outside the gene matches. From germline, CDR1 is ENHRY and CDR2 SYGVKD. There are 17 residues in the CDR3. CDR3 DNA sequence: TGTGCCATCAGTGAAGGACAGGGACGGGTAGAAGAAGAGACCCAGTACTTC. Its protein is CAISEGQGRVEEETQYF.

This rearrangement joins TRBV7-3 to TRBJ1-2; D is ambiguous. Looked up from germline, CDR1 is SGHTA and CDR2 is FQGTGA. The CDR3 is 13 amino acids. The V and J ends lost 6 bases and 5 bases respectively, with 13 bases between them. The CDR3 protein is CASSLGRGYGYTF. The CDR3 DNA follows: TGTGCCAGCAGTTTAGGTCGGGGATATGGCTACACCTTC.

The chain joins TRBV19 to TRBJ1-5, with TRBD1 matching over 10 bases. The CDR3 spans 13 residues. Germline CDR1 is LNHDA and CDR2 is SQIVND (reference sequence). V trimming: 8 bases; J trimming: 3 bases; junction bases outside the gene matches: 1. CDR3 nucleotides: TGTGCCAGTGGGACAGGGGTCAATCAGCCCCAGCATTTT. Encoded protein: CASGTGVNQPQHF.

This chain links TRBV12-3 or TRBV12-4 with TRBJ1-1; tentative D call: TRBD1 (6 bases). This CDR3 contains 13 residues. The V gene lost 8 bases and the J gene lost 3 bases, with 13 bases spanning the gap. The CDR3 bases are TGTGCCAGCGCAACACAGGGAGACACTGAAGCTTTCTTT. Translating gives CASATQGDTEAFF.

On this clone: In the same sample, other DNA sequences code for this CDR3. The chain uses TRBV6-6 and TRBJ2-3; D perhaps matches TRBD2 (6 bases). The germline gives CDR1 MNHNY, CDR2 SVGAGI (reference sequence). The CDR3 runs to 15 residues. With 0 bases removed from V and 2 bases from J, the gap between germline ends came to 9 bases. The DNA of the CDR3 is TGTGCCAGCAGTTACTCGGGGGGTTCCACAGATACGCAGTATTTT. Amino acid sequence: CASSYSGGSTDTQYF.

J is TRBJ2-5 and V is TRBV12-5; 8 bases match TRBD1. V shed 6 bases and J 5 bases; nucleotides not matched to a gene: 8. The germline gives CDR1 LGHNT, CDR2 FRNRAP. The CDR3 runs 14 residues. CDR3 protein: CASGLPDRVETQYF. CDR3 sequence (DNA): TGTGCTAGTGGACTCCCGGACAGGGTCGAGACCCAGTACTTC.

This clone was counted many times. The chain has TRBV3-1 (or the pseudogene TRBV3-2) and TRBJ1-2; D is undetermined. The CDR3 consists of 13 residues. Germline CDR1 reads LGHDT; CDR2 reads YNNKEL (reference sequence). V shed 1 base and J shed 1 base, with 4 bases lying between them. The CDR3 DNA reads TGTGCCAGCAGCCAAGTAGTTAACTATGGCTACACCTTC. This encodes CASSQVVNYGYTF.

The CDR3 reads CATSDLSGDRETQYF. The CDR3 DNA follows: TGTGCCACCAGTGATTTGTCAGGGGACAGAGAGACCCAGTACTTC. The chain recombines TRBV24-1 with TRBJ2-5; 7 bases are a match to TRBD1. Per germline, CDR1 KGHDR and CDR2 SFDVKD. The ends lost 0 bases at V and 4 bases at J; junction bases unmatched: 4. The CDR3 contains 15 residues.